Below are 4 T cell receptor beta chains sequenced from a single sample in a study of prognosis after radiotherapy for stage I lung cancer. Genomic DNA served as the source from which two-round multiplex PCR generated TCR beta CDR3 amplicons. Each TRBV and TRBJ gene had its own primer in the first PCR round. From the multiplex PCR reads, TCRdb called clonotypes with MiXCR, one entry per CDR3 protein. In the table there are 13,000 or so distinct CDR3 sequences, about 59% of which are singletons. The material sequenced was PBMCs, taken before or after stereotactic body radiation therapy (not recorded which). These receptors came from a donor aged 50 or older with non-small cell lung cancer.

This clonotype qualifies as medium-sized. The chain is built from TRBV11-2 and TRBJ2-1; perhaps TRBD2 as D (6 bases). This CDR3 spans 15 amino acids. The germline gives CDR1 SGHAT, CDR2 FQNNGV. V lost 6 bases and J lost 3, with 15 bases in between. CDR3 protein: CASSLGGRDYNEQFF. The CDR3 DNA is TGTGCCAGCAGTCTAGGCGGGCGGGACTACAATGAGCAGTTCTTC. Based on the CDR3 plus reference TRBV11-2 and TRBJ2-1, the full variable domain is EAGVAQSPRYKIIEKRQSVAFWCNPISGHATLYWYQQILGQGPKLLIQFQNNGVVDDSQLPKDRFSAERLKGVDSTLKIQPAKLEDSAVYLCASSLGGRDYNEQFFGPGTRLTVL.

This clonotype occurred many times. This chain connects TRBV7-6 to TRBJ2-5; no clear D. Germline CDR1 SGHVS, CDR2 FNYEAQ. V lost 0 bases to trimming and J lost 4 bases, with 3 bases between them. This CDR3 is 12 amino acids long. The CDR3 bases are TGTGCCAGCAGCTTAGCGCGAGAGACCCAGTACTTC. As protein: CASSLARETQYF.

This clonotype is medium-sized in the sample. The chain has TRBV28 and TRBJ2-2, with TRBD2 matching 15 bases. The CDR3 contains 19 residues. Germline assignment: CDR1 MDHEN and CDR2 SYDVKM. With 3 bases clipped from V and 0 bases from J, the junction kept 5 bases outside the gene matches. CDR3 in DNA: TGTGCCAGCAGTTTTTGGGGGACTAGCGGGAGGTCGAACACCGGGGAGCTGTTTTTT. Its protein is CASSFWGTSGRSNTGELFF.

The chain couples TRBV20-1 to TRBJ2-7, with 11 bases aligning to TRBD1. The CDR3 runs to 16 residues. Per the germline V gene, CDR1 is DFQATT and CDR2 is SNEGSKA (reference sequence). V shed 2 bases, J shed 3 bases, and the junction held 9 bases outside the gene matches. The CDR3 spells CSARTTGQGDFYEQYF. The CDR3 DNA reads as TGCAGTGCTAGAACTACGGGACAGGGGGATTTCTACGAGCAGTACTTC.